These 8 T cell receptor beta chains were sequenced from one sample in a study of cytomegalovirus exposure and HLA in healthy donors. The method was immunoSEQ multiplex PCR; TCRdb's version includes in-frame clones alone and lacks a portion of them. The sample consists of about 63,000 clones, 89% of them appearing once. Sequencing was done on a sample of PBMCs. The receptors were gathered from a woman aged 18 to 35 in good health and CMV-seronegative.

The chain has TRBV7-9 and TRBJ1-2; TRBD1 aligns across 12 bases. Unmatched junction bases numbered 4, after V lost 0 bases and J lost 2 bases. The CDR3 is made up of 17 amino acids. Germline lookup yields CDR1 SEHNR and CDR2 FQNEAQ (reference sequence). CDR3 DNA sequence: TGTGCCAGCAGCTTAGCCGGGACAGGGGGCGCCAACTATGGCTACACCTTC. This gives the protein CASSLAGTGGANYGYTF. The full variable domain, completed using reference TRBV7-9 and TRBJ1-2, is DTGVSQNPRHKITKRGQNVTFRCDPISEHNRLYWYRQTLGQGPEFLTYFQNEAQLEKSRLLSDRFSAERPKGSFSTLEIQRTEQGDSAMYLCASSLAGTGGANYGYTFGSGTRLTVV.

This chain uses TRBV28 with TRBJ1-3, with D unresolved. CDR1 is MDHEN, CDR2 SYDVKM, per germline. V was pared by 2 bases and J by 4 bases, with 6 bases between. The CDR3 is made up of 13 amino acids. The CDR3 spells CASSLNAGNTIYF. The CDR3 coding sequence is TGTGCCAGCAGTTTAAATGCGGGAAACACCATATATTTT.

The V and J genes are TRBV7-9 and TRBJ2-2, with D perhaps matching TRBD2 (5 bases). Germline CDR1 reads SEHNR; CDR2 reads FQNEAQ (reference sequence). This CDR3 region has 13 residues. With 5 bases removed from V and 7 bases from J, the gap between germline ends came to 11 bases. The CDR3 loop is CASSPGGGGELFF. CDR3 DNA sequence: TGTGCCAGCAGCCCCGGAGGAGGCGGGGAGCTGTTTTTT.

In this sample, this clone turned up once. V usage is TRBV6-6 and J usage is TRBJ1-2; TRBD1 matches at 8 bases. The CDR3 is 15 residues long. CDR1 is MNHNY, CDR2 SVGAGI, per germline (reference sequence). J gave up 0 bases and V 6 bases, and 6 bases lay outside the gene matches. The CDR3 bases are TGTGCCAGCAGGTGGACAGGGATAGCTAACTATGGCTACACCTTC. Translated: CASRWTGIANYGYTF.

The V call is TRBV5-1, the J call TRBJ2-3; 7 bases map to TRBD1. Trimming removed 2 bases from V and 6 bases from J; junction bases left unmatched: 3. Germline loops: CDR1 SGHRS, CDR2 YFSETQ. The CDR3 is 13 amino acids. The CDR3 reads CASSLTGDDTQYF. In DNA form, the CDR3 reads TGCGCCAGCAGCTTAACAGGGGACGATACGCAGTATTTT. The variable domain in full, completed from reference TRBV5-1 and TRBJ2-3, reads KAGVTQTPRYLIKTRGQQVTLSCSPISGHRSVSWYQQTPGQGLQFLFEYFSETQRNKGNFPGRFSGRQFSNSRSEMNVSTLELGDSALYLCASSLTGDDTQYFGPGTRLTVL.

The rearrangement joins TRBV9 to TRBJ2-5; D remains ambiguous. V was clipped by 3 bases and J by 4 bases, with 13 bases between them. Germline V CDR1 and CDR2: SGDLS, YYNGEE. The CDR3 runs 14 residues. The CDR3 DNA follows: TGTGCCAGCAGCGCCCACGTATCAGGAGAGACCCAGTACTTC. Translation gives CASSAHVSGETQYF.

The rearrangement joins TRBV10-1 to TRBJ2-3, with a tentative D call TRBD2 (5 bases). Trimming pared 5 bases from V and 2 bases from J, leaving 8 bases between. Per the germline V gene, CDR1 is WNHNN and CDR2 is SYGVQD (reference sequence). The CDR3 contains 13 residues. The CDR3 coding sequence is TGCGCCAGCAGTCGGAGGTCCACAGATACGCAGTATTTT. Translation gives CASSRRSTDTQYF.

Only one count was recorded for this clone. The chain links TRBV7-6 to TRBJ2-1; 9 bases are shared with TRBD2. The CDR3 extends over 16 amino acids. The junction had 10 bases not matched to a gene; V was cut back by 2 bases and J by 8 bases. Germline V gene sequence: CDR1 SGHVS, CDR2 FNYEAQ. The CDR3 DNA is TGTGCCAGCAGCTTAAAAGGCGGGAGGGCTGGCGATGAGCAGTTCTTC. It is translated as CASSLKGGRAGDEQFF. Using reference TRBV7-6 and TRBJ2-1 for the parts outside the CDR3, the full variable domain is GAGVSQSPRYKVTKRGQDVALRCDPISGHVSLYWYRQALGQGPEFLTYFNYEAQQDKSGLPNDRFSAERPEGSISTLTIQRTEQRDSAMYRCASSLKGGRAGDEQFFGPGTRLTVL.